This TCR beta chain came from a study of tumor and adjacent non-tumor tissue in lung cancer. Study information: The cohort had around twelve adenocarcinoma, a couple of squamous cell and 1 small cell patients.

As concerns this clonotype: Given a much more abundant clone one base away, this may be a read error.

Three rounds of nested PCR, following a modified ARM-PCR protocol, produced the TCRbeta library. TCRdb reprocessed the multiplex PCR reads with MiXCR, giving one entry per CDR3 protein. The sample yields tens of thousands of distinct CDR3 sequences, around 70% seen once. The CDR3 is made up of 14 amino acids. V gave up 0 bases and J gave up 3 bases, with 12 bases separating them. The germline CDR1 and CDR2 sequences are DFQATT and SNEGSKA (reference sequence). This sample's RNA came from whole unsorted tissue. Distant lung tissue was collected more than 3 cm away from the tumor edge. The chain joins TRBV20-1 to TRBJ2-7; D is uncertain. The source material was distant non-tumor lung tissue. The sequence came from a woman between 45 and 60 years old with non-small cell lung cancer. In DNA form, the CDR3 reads TGCAGTGCTAGAGATTTAAGTAAGTTCTACGAGCAGTACTTC. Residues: CSARDLSKFYEQYF.